One and the same sample provided the 7 T cell receptor beta chains below, sequenced in a study of vaccination effects on CD4 cells after COVID-19. Viral peptide pool expansion of antigen-specific CD4+ T cells preceded sequencing in the ViraFEST assay. After around 10 days in culture, the CD4+ T cells were isolated. Participants completed two doses of the BNT162b2 or mRNA-1273 vaccine. The repertoire was sequenced with immunoSEQ multiplex PCR; TCRdb's copy has only in-frame clones and lacks some. The sample lists over 25,000 clones; 70% to 75% were seen once. These receptors have no known antigen. Sequencing used CD4+ T cells from PBMCs cultured with HCoV-229E spike peptides, obtained after COVID-19 vaccination. The source of these receptors is a human donor who received a COVID-19 vaccine.

The gene calls are TRBV10-3 and TRBJ2-7; a weak D match, TRBD2 (5 bases). This CDR3 region has 13 residues. The V gene's germline CDR1 is ENHRY and CDR2 SYGVKD. V was trimmed by 4 bases and J by 4 bases, leaving 11 bases between them. In nucleotides, the CDR3 is TGTGCCATCAGTGCGACCCCGGGGTACGAGCAGTACTTC. Protein product: CAISATPGYEQYF.

The J gene is TRBJ2-6, the V gene TRBV19; no reliable D call. The V end lost 0 bases, the J end lost 0 bases, and 9 bases lay between the germline ends. The CDR3 covers 17 residues. CDR1 LNHDA and CDR2 SQIVND come from the germline V gene (reference sequence). The CDR3 sequence is CASSIELPSSGANVLTF. CDR3 DNA: TGTGCCAGTAGTATAGAACTTCCTAGCTCTGGGGCCAACGTCCTGACTTTC.

The J gene is TRBJ2-1, the V gene TRBV5-1; 12 bases are shared with TRBD2. V dropped 3 bases and J dropped 4; count of bases not matched to a gene: 2. This CDR3 spans 15 amino acids. Looked up from germline, CDR1 is SGHRS and CDR2 is YFSETQ. The CDR3 DNA follows: TGCGCCAGCAGCTCCGGGACTAGCGGGTACAATGAGCAGTTCTTC. This sequence encodes CASSSGTSGYNEQFF.

V gene TRBV4-1 combines with J gene TRBJ2-7, with D uncertain. Germline CDR1 and CDR2: MGHRA and YSYEKL. The V and J ends lost 4 bases and 5 bases respectively, with 15 bases between them. This CDR3 is built from 14 residues. CDR3 residues: CASSPRLSLNEQYF. CDR3 DNA sequence: TGCGCCAGCAGCCCTCGGCTGTCCCTAAACGAGCAGTACTTC.

The V and J genes are TRBV14 and TRBJ2-7; D call uncertain. V lost 1 base and J lost 1, with 11 bases in between. Germline V lookup: CDR1 SGHDN, CDR2 FVKESK. This CDR3 region has 15 residues. The CDR3 coding sequence is TGTGCCAGCAGCCAAGGAAAGGGTTGGTCCTACGAGCAGTACTTC. Translated, it gives CASSQGKGWSYEQYF.

In this sample, this clone turned up once. The chain has TRBV18 and TRBJ2-3; TRBD1 agrees at 9 bases. Per germline, CDR1 KGHSH and CDR2 LQKENI. Trimming took 6 bases from V and 4 from J; bases not matched to a gene: 8. This CDR3 comprises 15 residues. The DNA of the CDR3 is TGTGCCAGCTCGCGGGGACAGGGATTCTCAGATACGCAGTATTTT. Translation: CASSRGQGFSDTQYF.

This clone was seen a handful of times. CDR3 amino acids: CASRSGNTEAFF. The DNA for the CDR3 is TGTGCCAGCAGGAGCGGAAACACTGAAGCTTTCTTT. The J gene is TRBJ1-1, the V gene TRBV12-3 or TRBV12-4; D remains ambiguous. Between the trimmed V and J ends, which lost 6 bases and 2 bases, there was a span of 7 bases. There are 12 residues in the CDR3.